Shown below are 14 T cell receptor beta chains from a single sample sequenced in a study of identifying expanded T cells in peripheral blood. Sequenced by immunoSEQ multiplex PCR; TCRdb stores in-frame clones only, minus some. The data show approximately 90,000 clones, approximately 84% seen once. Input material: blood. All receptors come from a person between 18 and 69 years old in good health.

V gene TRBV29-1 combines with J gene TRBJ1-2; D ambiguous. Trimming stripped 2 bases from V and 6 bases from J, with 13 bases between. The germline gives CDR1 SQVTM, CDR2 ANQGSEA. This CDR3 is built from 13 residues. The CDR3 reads CSVEIRPHHGYTF. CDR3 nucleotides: TGCAGCGTTGAAATCAGGCCTCACCATGGCTACACCTTC.

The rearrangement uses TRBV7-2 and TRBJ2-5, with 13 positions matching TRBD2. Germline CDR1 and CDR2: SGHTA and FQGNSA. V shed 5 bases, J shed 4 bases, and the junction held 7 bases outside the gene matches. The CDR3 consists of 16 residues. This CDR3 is CASSTGLAGVGETQYF. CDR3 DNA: TGTGCCAGCAGCACTGGACTAGCGGGGGTAGGAGAGACCCAGTACTTC.

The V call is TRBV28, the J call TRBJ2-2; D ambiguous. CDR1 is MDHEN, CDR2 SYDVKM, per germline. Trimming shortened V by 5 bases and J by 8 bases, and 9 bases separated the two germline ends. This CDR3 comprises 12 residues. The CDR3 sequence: CASSIQQGELFF. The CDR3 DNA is TGTGCCAGCAGTATCCAACAGGGGGAGCTGTTTTTT.

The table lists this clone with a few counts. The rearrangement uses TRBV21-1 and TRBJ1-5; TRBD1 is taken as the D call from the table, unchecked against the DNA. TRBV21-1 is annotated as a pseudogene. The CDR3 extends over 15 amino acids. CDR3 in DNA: TGTGCCAGCAGCCCAAGGTATAGGGGAAACCAGCCCCAGCATTTT. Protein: CASSPRYRGNQPQHF.

The CDR3 spells CASSFGIGETQYF. DNA for the CDR3: TGTGCCAGCAGTTTTGGGATTGGGGAGACCCAGTACTTC. V gene TRBV27 combines with J gene TRBJ2-5, with no clear D. The CDR3 is 13 amino acids. V dropped 3 bases and J dropped 5 bases, with 10 bases sitting between them. Germline V CDR1 and CDR2: MNHEY, SMNVEV (reference sequence).

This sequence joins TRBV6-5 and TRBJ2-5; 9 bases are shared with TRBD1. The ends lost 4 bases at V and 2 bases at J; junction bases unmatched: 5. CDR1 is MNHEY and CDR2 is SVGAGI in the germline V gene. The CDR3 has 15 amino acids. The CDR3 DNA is TGTGCCAGCAGTTTTTTGGGACAGGGACAAGAGACCCAGTACTTC. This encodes CASSFLGQGQETQYF.

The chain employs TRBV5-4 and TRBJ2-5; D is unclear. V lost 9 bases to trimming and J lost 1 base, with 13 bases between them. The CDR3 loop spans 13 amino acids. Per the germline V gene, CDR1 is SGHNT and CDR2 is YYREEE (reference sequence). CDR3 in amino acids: CATSRGSQETQYF. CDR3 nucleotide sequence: TGTGCCACCTCCCGAGGATCCCAAGAGACCCAGTACTTC.

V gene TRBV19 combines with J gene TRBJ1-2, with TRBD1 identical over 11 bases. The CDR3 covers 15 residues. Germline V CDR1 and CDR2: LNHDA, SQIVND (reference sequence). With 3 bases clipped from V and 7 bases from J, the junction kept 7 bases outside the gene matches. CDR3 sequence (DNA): TGTGCCAGTAGTATCCTAGGACAGGGGGCTCTTGGCTACACCTTC. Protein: CASSILGQGALGYTF.

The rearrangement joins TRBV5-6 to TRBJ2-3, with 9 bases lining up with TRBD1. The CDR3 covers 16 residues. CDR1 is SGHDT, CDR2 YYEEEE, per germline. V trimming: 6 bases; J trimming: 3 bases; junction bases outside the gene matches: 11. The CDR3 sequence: CASIRLRTGETDTQYF. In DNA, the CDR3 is TGTGCCAGCATACGACTCCGGACAGGGGAAACAGATACGCAGTATTTT.

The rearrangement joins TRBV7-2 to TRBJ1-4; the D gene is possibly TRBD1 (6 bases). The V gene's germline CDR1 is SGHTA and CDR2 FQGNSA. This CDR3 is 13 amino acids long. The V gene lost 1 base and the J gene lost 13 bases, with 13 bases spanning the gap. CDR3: CASSLGQVEGLFF. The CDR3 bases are TGTGCCAGCAGCTTAGGACAGGTCGAAGGACTGTTTTTT.

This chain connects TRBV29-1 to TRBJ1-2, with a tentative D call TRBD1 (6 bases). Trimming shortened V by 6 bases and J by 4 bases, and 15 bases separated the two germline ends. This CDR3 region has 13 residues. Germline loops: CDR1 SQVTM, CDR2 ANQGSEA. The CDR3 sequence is CSVLTGTFYGYTF. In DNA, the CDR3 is TGCAGCGTGTTAACTGGGACATTCTATGGCTACACCTTC. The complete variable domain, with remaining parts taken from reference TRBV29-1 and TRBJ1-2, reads SAVISQKPSRDICQRGTSLTIQCQVDSQVTMMFWYRQQPGQSLTLIATANQGSEATYESGFVIDKFPISRPNLTFSTLTVSNMSPEDSSIYLCSVLTGTFYGYTFGSGTRLTVV.

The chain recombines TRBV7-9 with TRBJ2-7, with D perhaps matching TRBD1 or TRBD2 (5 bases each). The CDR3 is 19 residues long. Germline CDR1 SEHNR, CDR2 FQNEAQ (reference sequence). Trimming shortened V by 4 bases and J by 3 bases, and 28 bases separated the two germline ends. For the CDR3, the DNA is TGTGCCAGCAGCTCTGGGGTGGGGACGGGCGCCTTTGAATACTACGAGCAGTACTTC. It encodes CASSSGVGTGAFEYYEQYF. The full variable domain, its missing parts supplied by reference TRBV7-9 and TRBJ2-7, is DTGVSQNPRHKITKRGQNVTFRCDPISEHNRLYWYRQTLGQGPEFLTYFQNEAQLEKSRLLSDRFSAERPKGSFSTLEIQRTEQGDSAMYLCASSSGVGTGAFEYYEQYFGPGTRLTVT.

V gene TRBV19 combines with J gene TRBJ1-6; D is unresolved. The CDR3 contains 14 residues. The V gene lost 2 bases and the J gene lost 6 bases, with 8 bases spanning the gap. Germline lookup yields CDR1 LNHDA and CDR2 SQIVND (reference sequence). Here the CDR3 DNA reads TGTGCCAGTAGTATAAATAGGTTTAATTCACCCCTCCACTTT. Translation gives CASSINRFNSPLHF.

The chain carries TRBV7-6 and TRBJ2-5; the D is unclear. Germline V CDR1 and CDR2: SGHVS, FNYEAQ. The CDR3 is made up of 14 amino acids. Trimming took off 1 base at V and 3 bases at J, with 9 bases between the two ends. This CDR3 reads CASSLGTSKETQYF. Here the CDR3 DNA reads TGTGCCAGCAGCTTAGGGACGTCCAAAGAGACCCAGTACTTC.